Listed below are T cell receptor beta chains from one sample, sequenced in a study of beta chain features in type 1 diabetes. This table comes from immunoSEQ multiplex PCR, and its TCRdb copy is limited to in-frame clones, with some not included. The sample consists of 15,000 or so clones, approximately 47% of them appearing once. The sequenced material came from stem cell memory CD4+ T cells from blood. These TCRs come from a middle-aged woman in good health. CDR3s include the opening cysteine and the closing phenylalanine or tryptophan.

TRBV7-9 CASSARTSGGYNEQFF
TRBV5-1 CASSLGRLAGGNEQFF
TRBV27 CASSLLYRGPGDQPQHF
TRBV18 CASSPGNNQPQHF
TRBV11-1 CASSLAASGWEQFF
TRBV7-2 CASSLTGPGGTQYF
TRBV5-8 CASSRGQGTREAFF
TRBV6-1 CASIRDRGHTGELFF
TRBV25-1 CASSDSGSYEQYF
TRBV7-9 CASSARTGGFWEAFF
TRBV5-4 CASSLAPGSPTDTQYF
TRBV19 CASSARTPDEQYF
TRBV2 CASSDGGTRYGNQPQHF
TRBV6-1 CASSVGRWRGQGTSPLHF
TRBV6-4 CASSDSWAGNEQFF
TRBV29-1 CSVKDQQGVRSSYEQYF
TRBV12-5 CASGSGTSGDSSYNEQFF
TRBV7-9 CASSERAFREGSDTQYF